This record concerns one T cell receptor beta chain sequence. The likely explanation is a read error, given a far larger clone one base away. Time point indicated: before trial treatment. Low-dose radiotherapy, low-dose cyclophosphamide, aspirin, ipilimumab and nivolumab were all given to the donors. Inclusion covered patients whose advanced solid tumors lacked tumor-infiltrating lymphocytes. CDR1 and CDR2 (germline): MNHEY, SMNVEV (reference sequence). With 3 bases removed from V and 10 bases from J, the gap between germline ends came to 16 bases. The CDR3 contains 14 residues. TRAV- and TRBV-specific primers primed first-strand cDNA, covering alpha and beta chains. It was with a constant-region primer and a V-primer adapter that TCRs were amplified over roughly 20 PCR cycles. MiXCR, run by TCRdb on the reads, gives a single entry per CDR3 protein. The data show around 80,000 distinct CDR3 sequences, about 20% seen once.

The data derive from a study of low-dose radiotherapy and immunotherapy resistance in tumors. Across the study: Cyclophosphamide infusions of 200 mg/m2 came every two weeks, one day before radiation-immunotherapy. Once cycle 1 day 1 began, patients took oral aspirin 300 mg daily for four cycles.

Sequencing used PBMCs, obtained before treatment. This TCR was recovered from a male donor with prostate cancer. V and J are TRBV27 and TRBJ2-1; possible D gene TRBD1, 5 bases. The CDR3 DNA reads TGTGCCAGCAGTTTTTCTGACAGCTCCTACGAGCAGTTCTTC. This sequence encodes CASSFSDSSYEQFF.